The 7 T cell receptor beta chains below all came from one sample that was sequenced in a study of T cell repertoires in cytomegalovirus infection (dated by TCRdb to between 2018 and 2020). Their cognate antigens are unknown. Interpreted using the paper, the treatment or condition label stands for: in vitro stimulation with specific CMV peptide epitopes to enrich CMV-specific T cells. The run used an Illumina HiSeq 1500. The public reads were reprocessed in TCRdb via fastp at Q25 and MiXCR, keeping in-frame beta chains. Every distinct CDR3 protein forms one entry, paired with its most common genes and DNA. The sample records 50,000 to 65,000 distinct CDR3 sequences, 20% to 25% of which are singletons. Of the sample, about 68% falls within the top ten clones. This material consisted of CD8+ T cells from cultured PBMCs, taken from culture after CMV antigen stimulation. The receptor set was obtained from a human donor in good health (CMV status not recorded). Some clones in this sample may be carry-over from other donors' samples.

The genes are TRBV27 and TRBJ1-6; TRBD1 might be the D (5 bases). The CDR3 is made up of 15 amino acids. The V gene's germline CDR1 is MNHEY and CDR2 SMNVEV (reference sequence). V lost 5 bases, J lost 3 bases, and 11 bases lay in between. In DNA, the CDR3 is TGTGCCAGCAGTCCTCGACAGATCTATAATTCACCCCTCCACTTT. Amino acid sequence: CASSPRQIYNSPLHF.

This clonotype was counted only a few times. The V gene is TRBV27, the J gene TRBJ2-2; no reliable D call. V was trimmed by 9 bases and J by 4 bases, leaving 24 bases between them. The germline V gene has CDR1 MNHEY and CDR2 SMNVEV (reference sequence). This CDR3 has 17 amino acids. CDR3 protein: CASPSLTLRRSTGELFF. For the CDR3, the DNA is TGTGCCAGTCCTAGTCTTACCCTCCGACGTAGCACCGGGGAGCTGTTTTTT.

This clonotype turned up a few times. This chain joins TRBV9 and TRBJ1-5; perhaps TRBD1 as D (5 bases). Germline values: CDR1 SGDLS, CDR2 YYNGEE. The germline V and J ends were trimmed by 4 bases and 3 bases, with 14 bases remaining between them. The CDR3 runs to 15 residues. The CDR3 protein is CASSLQGKVNQPQHF. Here the CDR3 DNA reads TGTGCCAGCAGCCTCCAGGGAAAAGTCAATCAGCCCCAGCATTTT.

J is TRBJ1-4 and V is TRBV20-1; no firm D call. Germline values: CDR1 DFQATT, CDR2 SNEGSKA (reference sequence). The CDR3 contains 13 residues. The ends were cut back, 7 bases at V and 0 bases at J, with 9 bases in the middle. The CDR3 nucleotides read TGCAGTGATACACCTTCAACTAATGAAAAACTGTTTTTT. It codes for CSDTPSTNEKLFF.

This clonotype occurred a few times. The chain joins TRBV7-6 to TRBJ1-5; 10 bases align to TRBD1. This CDR3 comprises 15 residues. Trimming at V came to 5 bases and at J to 4 bases, leaving 5 bases not matched to a gene. Germline V gene data show CDR1 as SGHVS and CDR2 as FNYEAQ. The CDR3 sequence: CASSRGQGRNQPQHF. CDR3 bases: TGTGCCAGCAGCCGGGGACAGGGGAGGAATCAGCCCCAGCATTTT.

There are a few counts of this clonotype. The chain couples TRBV9 to TRBJ1-2, with TRBD1 as a possible D gene (6 bases). This CDR3 contains 15 residues. Trimming shortened V by 1 base and J by 7 bases, and 17 bases separated the two germline ends. The germline V gene has CDR1 SGDLS and CDR2 YYNGEE. The CDR3 loop is CASSVHPTGASGYTF. In DNA form, the CDR3 reads TGTGCCAGCAGCGTACACCCCACGGGGGCAAGTGGCTACACCTTC.

The chain links TRBV7-9 to TRBJ2-1; D might be TRBD1 (5 bases). The CDR3 runs 15 residues. CDR1 is SEHNR and CDR2 is FQNEAQ in the germline V gene (reference sequence). The V gene lost 4 bases and the J gene lost 7 bases, with 17 bases spanning the gap. CDR3 in DNA: TGTGCCAGCAGCTCCTATGCAGGGAACGGGAATGAGCAGTTCTTC. Protein: CASSSYAGNGNEQFF.